Each of the 32 T cell receptor beta chains below was sequenced from the same sample in a study of T cell changes during pregnancy in multiple sclerosis (dated by TCRdb to about 2019). The library came from the immunoSEQ multiplex PCR assay. What TCRdb holds here is the immuneACCESS table cut down to in-frame rearrangements. Part of the clones is not present; checked against another copy, under half of the missing clones reflect an unresolved V gene, and the others are unexplained. Counted in this sample were tens of thousands of clones; about nine tenths of them appeared once. The leading ten clones occupy approximately 13% of the sample. The starting material was CD8+ T cells from peripheral blood mononuclear cells, obtained in the first trimester of pregnancy. The receptor source for this set is a female donor with multiple sclerosis, enrolled in a pregnancy study.

The chain recombines TRBV28 with TRBJ2-1, with D possibly matching TRBD2 (5 bases). Trimming cost V 2 bases and J 2 bases, with 7 bases left between them. The CDR3 loop spans 14 amino acids. Looked up from germline, CDR1 is MDHEN and CDR2 is SYDVKM. The CDR3 is CASSLLAPYNEQFF. Written as DNA, the CDR3 is TGTGCCAGCAGTTTACTAGCTCCCTACAATGAGCAGTTCTTC. Filled out from reference TRBV28 and TRBJ2-1, the complete variable domain reads DVKVTQSSRYLVKRTGEKVFLECVQDMDHENMFWYRQDPGLGLRLIYFSYDVKMKEKGDIPEGYSVSREKKERFSLILESASTNQTSMYLCASSLLAPYNEQFFGPGTRLTVL.

The gene calls are TRBV27 and TRBJ2-7; TRBD2 agrees at 10 bases. The germline V gene encodes CDR1 MNHEY and CDR2 SMNVEV (reference sequence). Germline trimming cut 4 bases from V and 4 bases from J; bases unmatched to any gene: 7. CDR3 length: 15 residues. This CDR3 reads CASSYEREGRYEQYF. Here the CDR3 DNA reads TGTGCCAGCAGTTACGAGCGGGAGGGCCGGTACGAGCAGTACTTC.

The V and J genes are TRBV5-3 and TRBJ2-3; the match to TRBD2 covers 15 bases. TRBV5-3 is sorted into the ORF group, with uncertain function. The V gene end was trimmed by 3 bases and the J gene end by 4 bases; junction bases not matched to a gene: 12. This CDR3 spans 19 amino acids. This chain's CDR3 is CARSWGDPGLAGGSDTQYF. The CDR3 DNA sequence: TGTGCCAGAAGCTGGGGTGACCCTGGACTAGCGGGAGGGTCAGATACGCAGTATTTT.

This clone was found many times. This chain uses TRBV7-9 with TRBJ2-5, with D tentatively TRBD2 (6 bases). From germline, CDR1 is SEHNR and CDR2 FQNEAQ (reference sequence). Trimming removed 4 bases at V and 4 bases at J, with 13 bases between. The length of the CDR3 is 14 residues. The CDR3 nucleotides are TGTGCCAGCAGCTCCGCGGGATTCCGAGAGACCCAGTACTTC. Protein: CASSSAGFRETQYF.

The V call is TRBV28, the J call TRBJ2-1, with D perhaps TRBD2 (6 bases). Germline V gives CDR1 MDHEN, CDR2 SYDVKM. V shed 6 bases and J shed 0 bases, with 18 bases lying between them. The CDR3 covers 17 residues. DNA for the CDR3: TGTGCCAGCAGCTCACTTTACGTGGGGGGCTCCTACAATGAGCAGTTCTTC. The encoded protein is CASSSLYVGGSYNEQFF.

The chain uses TRBV2 and TRBJ2-7; tentative D call: TRBD1 (8 bases). CDR3 length: 16 residues. Trimming shortened V by 8 bases and J by 5 bases, and 25 bases separated the two germline ends. Germline V gene sequence: CDR1 SNHLY, CDR2 FYNNEI. The CDR3 protein is CASEKRDRPSWNEQYF. CDR3 in DNA: TGTGCCAGCGAAAAGCGGGACAGGCCCTCCTGGAACGAGCAGTACTTC.

This clone was detected only a few times. The chain is built from TRBV19 and TRBJ1-1, with 8 nucleotides matching TRBD1. The germline gives CDR1 LNHDA, CDR2 SQIVND (reference sequence). CDR3 size: 13 residues. J gave up 5 bases and V 5 bases, and 4 bases lay outside the gene matches. This CDR3 is CASSPDRETEAFF. The DNA of the CDR3 is TGTGCCAGTAGTCCGGACAGGGAGACTGAAGCTTTCTTT.

The rearrangement links TRBV7-2 to TRBJ1-4; possible D gene TRBD1, 5 bases. Trimming cost V 1 base and J 7 bases, with 13 bases left between them. CDR3 length equals 15 residues. In germline, CDR1 is SGHTA, CDR2 FQGNSA. The DNA for the CDR3 is TGTGCCAGCAGCTTAGGTTTTCAGGGCGTTGAAAAACTGTTTTTT. This codes for CASSLGFQGVEKLFF.

This clone was detected a few times. The V and J genes are TRBV6-5 and TRBJ2-6, with D uncertain. The germline gives CDR1 MNHEY, CDR2 SVGAGI. The germline V and J ends were trimmed by 5 bases and 5 bases, with 13 bases remaining between them. The CDR3 totals 15 residues. The CDR3 DNA is TGTGCCAGCAGTGGTACGGTAAGTCGGGCCAACGTCCTGACTTTC. Amino acids: CASSGTVSRANVLTF.

The gene calls are TRBV28 and TRBJ2-1; tentative D call: TRBD2 (5 bases). V lost 5 bases to trimming and J lost 9 bases, with 14 bases between them. Germline CDR1 reads MDHEN; CDR2 reads SYDVKM. The CDR3 contains 13 residues. The CDR3 DNA sequence: TGTGCCAGCAGTCCAGTTGAGCGGAGTGAGCAGTTCTTC. It is translated as CASSPVERSEQFF.

This sequence joins TRBV15 and TRBJ2-7; 7 positions agree with TRBD2. The ends lost 0 bases at V and 4 bases at J; junction bases unmatched: 9. The CDR3 spans 16 residues. Germline assignment: CDR1 LNHNV and CDR2 YYDKDF (reference sequence). The DNA for the CDR3 is TGTGCCACCAGCAGAGATTCCTTTGCGGGAGCGTACGAGCAGTACTTC. This codes for CATSRDSFAGAYEQYF.

This clone occurred a few times. The chain joins TRBV21-1 to TRBJ1-2; the D segment call TRBD1 is taken from the table without a DNA check. TRBV21-1 is a pseudogene. The CDR3 runs to 14 residues. This CDR3 is CASTPTGDSFGYTF. For the CDR3, the DNA is TGTGCCAGCACCCCGACAGGGGACAGTTTCGGCTACACCTTC.

The J gene is TRBJ2-7, the V gene TRBV7-9; TRBD2 agrees at 11 bases. From germline, CDR1 is SEHNR and CDR2 FQNEAQ (reference sequence). Germline trimming cut 4 bases from V and 1 base from J; bases unmatched to any gene: 6. The CDR3 is 16 residues long. The CDR3 spells CASSSSTSGISYEQYF. CDR3 in DNA: TGTGCCAGCAGCTCCTCGACTAGCGGGATTTCCTACGAGCAGTACTTC.

Written as DNA, the CDR3 is TGTGCCAGCAGTCCCCGACAGGGGGCGACCGGGGAGCTGTTTTTT. Encoded protein: CASSPRQGATGELFF. The chain links TRBV27 to TRBJ2-2, with TRBD1 matching over 10 bases. Trimming removed 5 bases from V and 5 bases from J; junction bases left unmatched: 5. Germline V lookup: CDR1 MNHEY, CDR2 SMNVEV (reference sequence). The CDR3 contains 15 residues.

This chain connects TRBV5-1 to TRBJ2-1, with 7 bases fitting TRBD2. V shed 0 bases and J 15 bases; nucleotides not matched to a gene: 6. CDR1 and CDR2 (germline): SGHRS, YFSETQ. This CDR3 spans 12 amino acids. CDR3 region: CASSLVPGGRFF. CDR3 DNA: TGCGCCAGCAGCTTGGTCCCGGGGGGTAGGTTCTTC.

The rearrangement joins TRBV11-2 to TRBJ2-1; D remains unclear. Trimming cost V 5 bases and J 2 bases, with 16 bases left between them. CDR3 length equals 16 residues. The V gene's germline CDR1 is SGHAT and CDR2 FQNNGV. CDR3 loop: CASSQLVGTAYNEQFF. The CDR3 DNA reads TGTGCCAGCAGCCAACTTGTTGGTACGGCCTACAATGAGCAGTTCTTC.

The chain couples TRBV5-1 to TRBJ2-1, with TRBD2 as a possible D gene (6 bases). CDR1 is SGHRS and CDR2 is YFSETQ in the germline V gene. CDR3 length: 15 amino acids. V lost 5 bases and J lost 7, with 19 bases in between. The DNA of the CDR3 is TGCGCCAGCAGTCATACCGGGACTGGACAAAATGAGCAGTTCTTC. This encodes CASSHTGTGQNEQFF. The variable domain in full, completed from reference TRBV5-1 and TRBJ2-1, reads KAGVTQTPRYLIKTRGQQVTLSCSPISGHRSVSWYQQTPGQGLQFLFEYFSETQRNKGNFPGRFSGRQFSNSRSEMNVSTLELGDSALYLCASSHTGTGQNEQFFGPGTRLTVL.

V and J are TRBV14 and TRBJ2-1, with D uncertain. The CDR3 contains 12 residues. Between the trimmed V and J ends, which lost 1 base and 10 bases, there was a span of 8 bases. The germline V gene has CDR1 SGHDN and CDR2 FVKESK. The CDR3 reads CASSQVPREQFF. As DNA, the CDR3 is TGTGCCAGCAGCCAAGTCCCGCGGGAGCAGTTCTTC.

V gene TRBV10-2 combines with J gene TRBJ1-1; the match to TRBD1 covers 11 bases. The CDR3 length is 14 residues. Germline V gives CDR1 WSHSY, CDR2 SAAADI. The trim removed 4 bases at V and 6 bases at J, leaving 4 bases unmatched. The CDR3 region has the DNA TGCGCCAGCAGTGGGCCGGGACAGGGGGCTGAAGCTTTCTTT. It yields the protein CASSGPGQGAEAFF.

The gene calls are TRBV28 and TRBJ2-3; 11 bases align to TRBD2. J gave up 5 bases and V 4 bases, and 8 bases lay outside the gene matches. Per the germline V gene, CDR1 is MDHEN and CDR2 is SYDVKM. The CDR3 is made up of 16 amino acids. CDR3 sequence reads: CASSSYSGRVKDTQYF. The CDR3, as DNA: TGTGCCAGCAGTTCATATAGCGGGAGGGTGAAAGATACGCAGTATTTT.

This clone was recorded once. The chain joins TRBV19 to TRBJ2-5, with TRBD1 as a possible D gene (6 bases). With 3 bases removed from V and 5 bases from J, the gap between germline ends came to 10 bases. The CDR3 has 13 residues. Germline V gives CDR1 LNHDA, CDR2 SQIVND (reference sequence). The CDR3 spells CASSITGLETQYF. CDR3 sequence (DNA): TGTGCCAGTAGTATTACAGGGCTTGAGACCCAGTACTTC.

The V gene is TRBV19, the J gene TRBJ1-1, with D tentatively TRBD1 (6 bases). CDR3 length: 14 amino acids. Germline loops: CDR1 LNHDA, CDR2 SQIVND (reference sequence). Trimming left V 3 bases short and J 4 bases short, with 12 bases between. Written as DNA, the CDR3 is TGTGCCAGTAGTATGACAGGTTTCGGCACTGAAGCTTTCTTT. This gives the protein CASSMTGFGTEAFF.

This clone was detected only once. This rearrangement joins TRBV13 to TRBJ1-1, with TRBD1 identical over 7 bases. Unmatched junction bases numbered 8, after V lost 4 bases and J lost 0 bases. CDR1 and CDR2 (germline): PRHDT, FYEKMQ (reference sequence). CDR3 length equals 16 residues. This CDR3 is CASSSGTERLNTEAFF. The DNA of the CDR3 is TGTGCCAGCAGCTCCGGGACAGAGAGATTGAACACTGAAGCTTTCTTT.

The sample holds one count of this clone. The chain links TRBV6-1 to TRBJ1-5, with a possible D match to TRBD1 (6 bases). Germline V gene sequence: CDR1 MNHNS, CDR2 SASEGT. The CDR3 spans 12 residues. V lost 8 bases and J 3 bases, leaving 8 bases between the germline ends. The CDR3 is CASGQYNQPQHF. Written as DNA, the CDR3 is TGTGCCAGCGGACAGTACAATCAGCCCCAGCATTTT.

This chain connects TRBV27 to TRBJ2-7; TRBD1 is a possible D gene (6 bases). Trimming pared 2 bases from V and 6 bases from J, leaving 11 bases between. The germline gives CDR1 MNHEY, CDR2 SMNVEV (reference sequence). The CDR3 sequence is 13 residues long. This chain's CDR3 is CASSLPNRAEQYF. CDR3 in DNA: TGTGCCAGCAGTTTACCGAACAGGGCCGAGCAGTACTTC.

The chain is built from TRBV27 and TRBJ2-7, with TRBD1 matching 8 bases. Looked up from germline, CDR1 is MNHEY and CDR2 is SMNVEV (reference sequence). Trimming took 5 bases from V and 4 from J; bases not matched to a gene: 10. CDR3 length equals 15 residues. The CDR3 here is CASSPVTGARYEQYF. The CDR3 DNA reads TGTGCCAGCAGTCCCGTGACAGGGGCGAGATACGAGCAGTACTTC.

This chain connects TRBV29-1 to TRBJ2-7; 8 nucleotides agree with TRBD2. CDR1 is SQVTM, CDR2 ANQGSEA, per germline. The V and J ends lost 2 bases and 4 bases, in that order; junction bases with no gene match: 10. The CDR3 is 15 residues long. CDR3 amino acids: CSVERDGRAGYEQYF. The DNA for the CDR3 is TGCAGCGTTGAAAGGGACGGGAGGGCCGGATACGAGCAGTACTTC.

The gene calls are TRBV18 and TRBJ2-7, with 7 bases fitting TRBD1. The CDR3 sequence is 15 residues long. The germline gives CDR1 KGHSH, CDR2 LQKENI. The junction had 3 bases not matched to a gene; V was cut back by 1 base and J by 0 bases. The CDR3, as DNA: TGTGCCAGCTCACCACGGGACAGAAGCTCCTACGAGCAGTACTTC. Residues: CASSPRDRSSYEQYF.

The gene calls are TRBV4-1 and TRBJ2-3; 8 positions match TRBD2. From germline, CDR1 is MGHRA and CDR2 YSYEKL. The CDR3 spans 15 residues. Unmatched junction bases numbered 4, after V lost 4 bases and J lost 1 base. The CDR3 DNA follows: TGCGCCAGCAGCCCTAGCGGGCGGGGCACAGATACGCAGTATTTT. Protein: CASSPSGRGTDTQYF.

The V and J genes are TRBV19 and TRBJ1-5, with D uncertain. V dropped 11 bases and J dropped 2 bases, with 10 bases sitting between them. The V gene's germline CDR1 is LNHDA and CDR2 SQIVND (reference sequence). The CDR3 covers 12 residues. This CDR3 reads CAGSSGNQPQHF. The DNA for the CDR3 is TGTGCCGGGAGCAGTGGCAATCAGCCCCAGCATTTT.

The J gene is TRBJ2-6, the V gene TRBV19, with 14 bases aligning to TRBD2. The ends lost 9 bases at V and 2 bases at J; junction bases unmatched: 6. Germline CDR1 LNHDA, CDR2 SQIVND (reference sequence). CDR3 length equals 17 residues. CDR3 sequence reads: CASYGTSGSAGANVLTF. In nucleotides, the CDR3 is TGTGCCAGCTATGGGACTAGCGGGAGTGCTGGGGCCAACGTCCTGACTTTC.

This chain links TRBV7-9 with TRBJ2-1, with 10 bases identical to TRBD2. With V trimmed by 0 bases and J by 5 bases, 4 bases remained unmatched. In germline, CDR1 is SEHNR, CDR2 FQNEAQ (reference sequence). This CDR3 has 16 residues. CDR3 bases: TGTGCCAGCAGCTTAGCCGGGACTAGCGCTGACAATGAGCAGTTCTTC. This gives the protein CASSLAGTSADNEQFF.